The 14 T cell receptor beta chains given below trace back to one sample, sequenced in a study of cytotoxic CD8 clonotypes in ibrutinib-treated CLL. TCRdb keeps only in-frame clones here, not all; method: immunoSEQ multiplex PCR. The sample lists hundreds of thousands of clones, roughly 85% occurring once. Specimen: PBMCs, collected before ibrutinib treatment. The receptors originated from a human donor with chronic lymphocytic leukemia.

The chain has TRBV2 and TRBJ1-2; 12 positions match TRBD1. The V gene's germline CDR1 is SNHLY and CDR2 FYNNEI. With V trimmed by 2 bases and J by 7 bases, 8 bases remained unmatched. This CDR3 contains 16 residues. The CDR3 protein is CASSEFPGQGAGGYTF. As DNA, the CDR3 is TGTGCCAGCAGTGAATTCCCGGGACAGGGGGCAGGTGGCTACACCTTC.

The chain employs TRBV7-2 and TRBJ1-4; unclear D gene. Trimming pared 3 bases from V and 7 bases from J, leaving 9 bases between. Per germline, CDR1 SGHTA and CDR2 FQGNSA. This CDR3 is built from 13 residues. DNA for the CDR3: TGTGCCAGCAGCTTTGGCTCGGGTGAAAAACTGTTTTTT. Translated, it gives CASSFGSGEKLFF.

V gene TRBV6-1 combines with J gene TRBJ2-4; D possibly corresponds to TRBD1 (5 bases). The V gene lost 4 bases and the J gene lost 9 bases, with 13 bases spanning the gap. This CDR3 region has 13 residues. Germline CDR1 reads MNHNS; CDR2 reads SASEGT. CDR3 region: CASSAPRATIQYF. In DNA, the CDR3 is TGTGCCAGCAGTGCTCCCAGGGCTACCATTCAGTACTTC.

The CDR3 protein is CASSDRTGYQPQHF. The CDR3 nucleotides read TGTGCCAGCAGCGACCGGACAGGGTACCAGCCCCAGCATTTT. V usage is TRBV2 and J usage is TRBJ1-5, with 8 bases fitting TRBD1. The CDR3 covers 14 residues. J was trimmed by 7 bases and V by 6 bases; bases with no gene match: 8. Germline CDR1 SNHLY, CDR2 FYNNEI.

The sample holds one count of this clone. The chain carries TRBV5-8 and TRBJ2-5, with D possibly matching TRBD1 (6 bases). This CDR3 is 13 amino acids long. Trimming removed 2 bases at V and 5 bases at J, with 10 bases between. Germline V CDR1 and CDR2: SGHTS, YDEGEE. The CDR3 sequence: CASSLQGRETQYF. CDR3 DNA sequence: TGTGCCAGCAGCTTACAGGGACGGGAGACCCAGTACTTC.

This rearrangement joins TRBV6-4 to TRBJ2-3; TRBD1 matches at 9 bases. V dropped 4 bases and J dropped 1; count of bases not matched to a gene: 12. The CDR3 runs to 18 residues. In germline, CDR1 is MRHNA, CDR2 SNTAGT. The CDR3 sequence is CASSALPPTGGGTDTQYF. DNA for the CDR3: TGTGCCAGCAGTGCCCTCCCCCCGACAGGGGGAGGCACAGATACGCAGTATTTT.

This chain connects TRBV30 to TRBJ2-5; maybe TRBD1 (5 bases). This CDR3 region has 12 residues. The germline V gene encodes CDR1 GTSNPN and CDR2 SVGIG (reference sequence). Trimming left V 5 bases short and J 4 bases short, with 11 bases between. Here the CDR3 reads CAWGWGPETQYF. The CDR3 coding sequence is TGTGCCTGGGGGTGGGGCCCAGAGACCCAGTACTTC. Complete variable domain (other parts from reference TRBV30 and TRBJ2-5): SQTIHQWPATLVQPVGSPLSLECTVEGTSNPNLYWYRQAAGRGLQLLFYSVGIGQISSEVPQNLSASRPQDRQFILSSKKLLLSDSGFYLCAWGWGPETQYFGPGTRLLVL.

The CDR3: CAWSDRPYGYTF. DNA for the CDR3: TGTGCCTGGAGTGACAGGCCTTATGGCTACACCTTC. The V and J genes are TRBV30 and TRBJ1-2, with TRBD1 as a possible D gene (5 bases). With 1 base removed from V and 5 bases from J, the gap between germline ends came to 8 bases. The germline gives CDR1 GTSNPN, CDR2 SVGIG (reference sequence). The length of the CDR3 is 12 residues. Full variable domain (rest looked up from reference TRBV30 and TRBJ1-2): SQTIHQWPATLVQPVGSPLSLECTVEGTSNPNLYWYRQAAGRGLQLLFYSVGIGQISSEVPQNLSASRPQDRQFILSSKKLLLSDSGFYLCAWSDRPYGYTFGSGTRLTVV.

The V and J genes are TRBV13 and TRBJ2-5, with unresolved D. V dropped 2 bases and J dropped 7 bases, with 11 bases sitting between them. Germline-derived CDR1 and CDR2 are PRHDT and FYEKMQ (reference sequence). This CDR3 is built from 13 residues. CDR3 in amino acids: CASSLQSIGTQYF. As DNA, the CDR3 is TGTGCCAGCAGCTTACAGTCCATCGGGACCCAGTACTTC.

The rearrangement uses TRBV11-2 and TRBJ1-2; TRBD1 might be the D (5 bases). V was trimmed by 1 base and J by 2 bases, leaving 17 bases between them. The CDR3 length is 17 residues. Per the germline V gene, CDR1 is SGHAT and CDR2 is FQNNGV. CDR3 residues: CASSLGGAQPPNYGYTF. The CDR3 bases are TGTGCCAGCAGCTTAGGAGGGGCCCAGCCTCCAAACTATGGCTACACCTTC. The variable domain in full, with the rest retrieved from reference TRBV11-2 and TRBJ1-2, is EAGVAQSPRYKIIEKRQSVAFWCNPISGHATLYWYQQILGQGPKLLIQFQNNGVVDDSQLPKDRFSAERLKGVDSTLKIQPAKLEDSAVYLCASSLGGAQPPNYGYTFGSGTRLTVV.

The gene calls are TRBV28 and TRBJ1-2, with 8 bases lining up with TRBD1. The CDR3 consists of 13 residues. Germline V gives CDR1 MDHEN, CDR2 SYDVKM. With V trimmed by 4 bases and J by 8 bases, 6 bases remained unmatched. CDR3 nucleotide sequence: TGTGCCAGCAGTTCCGGGACAGGCGTCGGCTACACCTTC. Translating it yields CASSSGTGVGYTF.

This chain joins TRBV29-1 and TRBJ1-1; D remains unclear. V was pared by 1 base and J by 5 bases, with 8 bases between. From germline, CDR1 is SQVTM and CDR2 ANQGSEA. This CDR3 is 12 amino acids long. In DNA, the CDR3 is TGCAGCGTTGAAGGTTTCCGGACTGAAGCTTTCTTT. This sequence encodes CSVEGFRTEAFF.

This rearrangement joins TRBV29-1 to TRBJ2-1, with 9 bases lining up with TRBD1. This CDR3 is built from 12 residues. Germline CDR1 SQVTM, CDR2 ANQGSEA. After removal of 4 bases from V and 7 bases from J, the junction contained 2 bases not matched to a gene. CDR3 bases: TGCAGCGTTGGACAGGGGGGTAATGAGCAGTTCTTC. Protein: CSVGQGGNEQFF.

This sequence joins TRBV28 and TRBJ1-5; no clear D. Germline V CDR1 and CDR2: MDHEN, SYDVKM. Trimming left V 3 bases short and J 0 bases short, with 6 bases between. This CDR3 is built from 14 residues. DNA of the CDR3: TGTGCCAGCAGTTTTCTCAGTAGCAATCAGCCCCAGCATTTT. This gives the protein CASSFLSSNQPQHF.